This T cell receptor beta chain was identified in a study of CD8+ T cells in alopecia areata. Study in general: It was oral tofacitinib, at 5 to 10 mg twice daily, that treated patients received.

This CDR3 region has 14 residues. V shed 0 bases and J shed 7 bases, with 10 bases lying between them. The germline CDR1 and CDR2 sequences are MGHRA and YSYEKL. Specified treatment: oral pan-JAK inhibitor, 5-10 mg twice daily. RNA was isolated and reverse transcribed to cDNA, the sequencing template. Sequencing was performed with immunoSEQ multiplex PCR; in TCRdb, only in-frame clones are kept and a portion is missing. The profile shows approximately 210,000 clones, under 70% of them singletons. The sequence derives from a human donor with alopecia areata. The source was CD4+ T cells sorted from blood, collected at week 4, from a patient treated with tofacitinib. The chain employs TRBV4-1 and TRBJ1-5, with D maybe TRBD1 (5 bases). The CDR3 loop is CASSQEQGGQPQHF. The CDR3 bases are TGCGCCAGCAGCCAAGAGCAGGGAGGGCAGCCCCAGCATTTT.